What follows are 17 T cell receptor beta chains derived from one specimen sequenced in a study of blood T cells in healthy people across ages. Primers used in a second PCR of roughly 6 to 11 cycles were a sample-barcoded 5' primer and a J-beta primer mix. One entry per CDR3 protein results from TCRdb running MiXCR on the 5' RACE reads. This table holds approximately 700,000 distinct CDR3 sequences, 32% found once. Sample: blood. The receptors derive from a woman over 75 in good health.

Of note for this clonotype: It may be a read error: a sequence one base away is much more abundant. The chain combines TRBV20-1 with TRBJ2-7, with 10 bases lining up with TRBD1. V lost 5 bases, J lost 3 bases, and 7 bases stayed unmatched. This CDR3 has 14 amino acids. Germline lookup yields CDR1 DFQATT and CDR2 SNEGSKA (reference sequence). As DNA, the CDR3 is TGCAGTGCTCCAGGGACAGGGGAGGGCTACGAGCAGTACTTC. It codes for CSAPGTGEGYEQYF.

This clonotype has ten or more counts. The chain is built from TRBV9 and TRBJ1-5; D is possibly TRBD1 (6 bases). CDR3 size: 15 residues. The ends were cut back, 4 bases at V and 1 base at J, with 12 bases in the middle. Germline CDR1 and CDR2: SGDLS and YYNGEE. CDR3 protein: CASSLGTQSNQPQHF. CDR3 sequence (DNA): TGTGCCAGCAGCCTAGGGACACAAAGCAATCAGCCCCAGCATTTT.

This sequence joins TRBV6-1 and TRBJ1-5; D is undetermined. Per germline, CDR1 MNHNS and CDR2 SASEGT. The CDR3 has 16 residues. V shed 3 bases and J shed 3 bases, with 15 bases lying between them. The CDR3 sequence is CASSEAPGRLNQPQHF. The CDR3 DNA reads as TGTGCCAGCAGTGAGGCCCCGGGGAGGCTCAATCAGCCCCAGCATTTT.

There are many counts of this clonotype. CDR3 nucleotide sequence: TGTGCCAGCAGCCAAGAGAGCAGACTAGCAGGGTATCAGCCCCAGCATTTT. It specifies CASSQESRLAGYQPQHF. The chain is built from TRBV3-1 and TRBJ1-5, with a possible D match to TRBD1 (5 bases). Germline-derived CDR1 and CDR2 are LGHDT and YNNKEL (reference sequence). Between the trimmed V and J ends, which lost 0 bases and 5 bases, there was a span of 17 bases. The CDR3 loop spans 17 amino acids.

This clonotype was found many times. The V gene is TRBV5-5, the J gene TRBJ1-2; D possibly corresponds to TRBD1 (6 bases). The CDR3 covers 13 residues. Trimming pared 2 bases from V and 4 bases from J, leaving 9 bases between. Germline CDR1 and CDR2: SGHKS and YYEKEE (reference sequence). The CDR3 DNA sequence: TGTGCCAGCAGCTTATCGGACAGCTATGGCTACACCTTC. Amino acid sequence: CASSLSDSYGYTF.

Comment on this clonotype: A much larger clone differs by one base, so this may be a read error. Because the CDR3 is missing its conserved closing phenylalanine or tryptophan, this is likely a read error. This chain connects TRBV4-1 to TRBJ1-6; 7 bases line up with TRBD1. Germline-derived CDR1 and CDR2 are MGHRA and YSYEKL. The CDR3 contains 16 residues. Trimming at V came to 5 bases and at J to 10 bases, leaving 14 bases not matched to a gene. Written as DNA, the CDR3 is TGCGCCAGCAGCGACATAGACAGGGCGGTTGGGTCACCCCTCCACTGT. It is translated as CASSDIDRAVGSPLHC.

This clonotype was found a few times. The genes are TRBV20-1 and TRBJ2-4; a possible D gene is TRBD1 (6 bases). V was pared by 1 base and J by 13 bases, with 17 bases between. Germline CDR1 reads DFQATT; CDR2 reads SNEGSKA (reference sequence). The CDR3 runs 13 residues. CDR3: CSARGLGGRVQYF. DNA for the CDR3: TGCAGTGCTAGAGGTTTAGGGGGACGCGTGCAGTACTTC.

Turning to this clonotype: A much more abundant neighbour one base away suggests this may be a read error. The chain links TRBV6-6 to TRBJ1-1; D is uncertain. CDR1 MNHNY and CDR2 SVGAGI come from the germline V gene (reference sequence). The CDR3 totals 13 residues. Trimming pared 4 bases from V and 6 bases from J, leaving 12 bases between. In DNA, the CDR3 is TGTGCCAGCAGTTTTTGGGAAAACGCTGAAGCTTTCTTT. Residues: CASSFWENAEAFF.

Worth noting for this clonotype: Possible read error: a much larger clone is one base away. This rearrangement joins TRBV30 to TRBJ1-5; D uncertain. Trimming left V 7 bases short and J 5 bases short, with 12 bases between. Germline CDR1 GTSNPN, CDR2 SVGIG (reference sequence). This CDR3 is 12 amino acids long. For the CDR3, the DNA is TGTGCCTCCCCAGGAGAGGATCAGCCCCAGCATTTT. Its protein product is CASPGEDQPQHF. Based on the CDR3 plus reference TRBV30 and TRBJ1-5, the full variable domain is SQTIHQWPATLVQPVGSPLSLECTVEGTSNPNLYWYRQAAGRGLQLLFYSVGIGQISSEVPQNLSASRPQDRQFILSSKKLLLSDSGFYLCASPGEDQPQHFGDGTRLSIL.

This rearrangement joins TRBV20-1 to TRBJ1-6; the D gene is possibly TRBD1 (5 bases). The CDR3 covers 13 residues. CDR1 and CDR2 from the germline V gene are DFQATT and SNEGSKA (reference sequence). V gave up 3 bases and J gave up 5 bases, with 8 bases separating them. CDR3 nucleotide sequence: TGCAGTGCTAGGGGGCCCGATAATTCACCCCTCCACTTT. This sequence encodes CSARGPDNSPLHF.

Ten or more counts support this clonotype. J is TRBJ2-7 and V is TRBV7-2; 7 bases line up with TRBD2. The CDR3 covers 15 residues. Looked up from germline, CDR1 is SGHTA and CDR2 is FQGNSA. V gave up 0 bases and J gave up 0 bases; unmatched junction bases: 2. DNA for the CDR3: TGTGCCAGCAGCTTAGCCGGGGGGAGCTCCTACGAGCAGTACTTC. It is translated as CASSLAGGSSYEQYF.

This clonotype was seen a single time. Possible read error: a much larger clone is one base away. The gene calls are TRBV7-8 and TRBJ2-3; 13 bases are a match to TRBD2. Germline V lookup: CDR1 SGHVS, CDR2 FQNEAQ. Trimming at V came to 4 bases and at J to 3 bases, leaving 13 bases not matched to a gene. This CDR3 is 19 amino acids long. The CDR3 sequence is CASSSPGLAGSLRTDTQYF. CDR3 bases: TGTGCCAGCAGCTCCCCGGGACTAGCGGGGAGTCTACGGACAGATACGCAGTATTTT. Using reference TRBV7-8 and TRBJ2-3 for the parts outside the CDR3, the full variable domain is GAGVSQSPRYKVAKRGQDVALRCDPISGHVSLFWYQQALGQGPEFLTYFQNEAQLDKSGLPSDRFFAERPEGSVSTLKIQRTQQEDSAVYLCASSSPGLAGSLRTDTQYFGPGTRLTVL.

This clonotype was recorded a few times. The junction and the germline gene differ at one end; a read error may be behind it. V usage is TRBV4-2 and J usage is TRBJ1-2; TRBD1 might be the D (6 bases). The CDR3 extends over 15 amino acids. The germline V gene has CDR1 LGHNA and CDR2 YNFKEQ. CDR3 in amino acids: CASSQDQRGASGYTF. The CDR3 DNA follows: TGTGCCAGTAGCCAAGATCAGAGGGGGGCTTCTGGCTACACCTTC.

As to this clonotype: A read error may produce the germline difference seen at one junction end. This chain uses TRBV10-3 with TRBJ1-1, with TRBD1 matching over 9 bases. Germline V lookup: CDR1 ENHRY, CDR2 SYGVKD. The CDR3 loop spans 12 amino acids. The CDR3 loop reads CAIGEGTGRAFF. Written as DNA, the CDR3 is TGTGCCATCGGTGAAGGGACAGGGAGAGCTTTCTTT.

CDR3 residues: CASSRAGTTGELFF. The CDR3 DNA reads as TGTGCCAGCAGCCGTGCTGGGACCACCGGGGAGCTGTTTTTT. The chain combines TRBV28 with TRBJ2-2, with D perhaps TRBD1 or TRBD2 (5 bases each). V was pared by 6 bases and J by 4 bases, with 12 bases between. Germline CDR1 reads MDHEN; CDR2 reads SYDVKM. The CDR3 length is 14 residues.

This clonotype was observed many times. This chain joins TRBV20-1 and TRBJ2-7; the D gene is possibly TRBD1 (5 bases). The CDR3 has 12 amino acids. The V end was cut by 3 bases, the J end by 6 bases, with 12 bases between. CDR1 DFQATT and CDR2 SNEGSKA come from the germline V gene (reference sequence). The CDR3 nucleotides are TGCAGTGCTAGTGGCAGGGTTACCGAGCAGTACTTC. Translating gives CSASGRVTEQYF.

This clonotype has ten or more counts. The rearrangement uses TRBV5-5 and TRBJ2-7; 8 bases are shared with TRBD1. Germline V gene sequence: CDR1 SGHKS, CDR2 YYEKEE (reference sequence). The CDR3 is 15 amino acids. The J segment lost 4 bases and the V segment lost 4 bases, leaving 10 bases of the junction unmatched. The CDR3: CASSQDPGGSYEQYF. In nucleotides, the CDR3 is TGTGCCAGCAGCCAAGATCCAGGGGGCTCATACGAGCAGTACTTC.